Below are 12 T cell receptor beta chains sequenced from a single sample in a study of T cells in Graves' hyperthyroidism and ophthalmopathy. Amplified regions were TCR beta CDR3 sequences from RNA transcripts. The TCR CDR3 was amplified in a first-round RT-PCR using the HTBI primer set. TCRdb ran MiXCR on the multiplex PCR reads and lists one entry per CDR3 protein. Counted here are approximately 380,000 distinct CDR3 sequences, 11% to 15% occurring once; the ten biggest clones make up over 25%. The sequencing sample was made of blood. The receptors were sampled from a man aged 50 to 59 with Graves' ophthalmopathy.

This clonotype was counted ten times or more. The DNA for the CDR3 is TGTGCCAGCAGCCAGGGCTCGGGAGGCGAGCAGTACTTC. Its protein is CASSQGSGGEQYF. J is TRBJ2-7 and V is TRBV7-9; 7 nucleotides line up with TRBD2. The length of the CDR3 is 13 residues. The V and J ends lost 5 bases and 6 bases, in that order; junction bases with no gene match: 7. Germline V gene lookup returns CDR1 SEHNR and CDR2 FQNEAQ (reference sequence).

This clonotype appeared many times. CDR3 in amino acids: CASSQDRLTNTEAFF. The CDR3 DNA follows: TGTGCCAGCAGCCAAGACCGACTGACGAACACTGAAGCTTTCTTT. The V and J genes are TRBV3-1 and TRBJ1-1, with D unresolved. This CDR3 has 15 amino acids. The V gene lost 0 bases and the J gene lost 1 base, with 9 bases spanning the gap. CDR1 and CDR2 (germline): LGHDT, YNNKEL (reference sequence).

The chain recombines TRBV3-1 with TRBJ1-1, with D possibly matching TRBD1 (5 bases). CDR1 and CDR2 (germline): LGHDT, YNNKEL (reference sequence). The CDR3 totals 14 residues. Trimming shortened V by 4 bases and J by 4 bases, and 13 bases separated the two germline ends. The CDR3: CASSPRPGGTEAFF. The CDR3 DNA is TGTGCCAGCAGCCCTCGTCCGGGGGGCACTGAAGCTTTCTTT.

V is TRBV3-1 and J is TRBJ2-2; D unresolved. The germline V gene has CDR1 LGHDT and CDR2 YNNKEL (reference sequence). V dropped 8 bases and J dropped 3 bases, with 7 bases sitting between them. This CDR3 comprises 12 residues. The CDR3 DNA follows: TGTGCCAGCGAACCTTACACCGGGGAGCTGTTTTTT. This codes for CASEPYTGELFF.

This clonotype was detected many times. This chain links TRBV7-2 with TRBJ2-1, with a possible D match to TRBD1 (6 bases). The CDR3 sequence is 16 residues long. Germline lookup yields CDR1 SGHTA and CDR2 FQGNSA. V shed 1 base and J shed 5 bases, with 15 bases lying between them. The chain's CDR3 is CASSLESLGTNNEQFF. As DNA, the CDR3 is TGTGCCAGCAGCTTAGAGTCCTTAGGGACAAACAATGAGCAGTTCTTC.

This clonotype was counted a few times. The rearrangement links TRBV5-6 to TRBJ1-2; possible D gene TRBD1, 5 bases. CDR3 length: 15 amino acids. V dropped 4 bases and J dropped 4 bases, with 17 bases sitting between them. Germline V CDR1 and CDR2: SGHDT, YYEEEE. The CDR3: CASSPIRDAFYGYTF. The CDR3 nucleotides read TGTGCCAGCAGCCCTATCAGGGATGCCTTCTATGGCTACACCTTC. The full variable domain, in which reference TRBV5-6 and TRBJ1-2 provide the parts outside the CDR3, is DAGVTQSPTHLIKTRGQQVTLRCSPKSGHDTVSWYQQALGQGPQFIFQYYEEEERQRGNFPDRFSGHQFPNYSSELNVNALLLGDSALYLCASSPIRDAFYGYTFGSGTRLTVV.

The J gene is TRBJ2-5, the V gene TRBV29-1, with TRBD1 matching 7 bases. V dropped 8 bases and J dropped 7; count of bases not matched to a gene: 10. This CDR3 contains 12 residues. The germline V gene encodes CDR1 SQVTM and CDR2 ANQGSEA. CDR3 protein: CSLSDRATTQYF. The CDR3 nucleotides are TGCAGCCTATCCGACAGGGCGACGACCCAGTACTTC.

This clonotype was seen only a few times. The chain is built from TRBV20-1 and TRBJ2-2, with D hard to call. Germline V gene data show CDR1 as DFQATT and CDR2 as SNEGSKA (reference sequence). The V and J ends lost 0 bases and 1 base respectively, with 12 bases between them. The CDR3 has 16 residues. CDR3 residues: CSARDRLQMNTGELFF. CDR3 nucleotide sequence: TGCAGTGCTAGAGATCGCTTACAGATGAACACCGGGGAGCTGTTTTTT.

The rearrangement joins TRBV5-1 to TRBJ1-1; the D gene is possibly TRBD1 (6 bases). This CDR3 has 14 residues. V was pared by 4 bases and J by 3 bases, with 13 bases between. Germline V CDR1 and CDR2: SGHRS, YFSETQ. The DNA of the CDR3 is TGCGCCAGCAGCCTCTCAGGGGACTACACTGAAGCTTTCTTT. Amino acids: CASSLSGDYTEAFF.

This clonotype showed up many times. The chain is built from TRBV20-1 and TRBJ2-3, with 7 bases fitting TRBD2. Germline-derived CDR1 and CDR2 are DFQATT and SNEGSKA (reference sequence). V lost 4 bases and J lost 2; bases outside the gene matches: 9. The CDR3 consists of 15 residues. CDR3 region: CSAIDRGSPTDTQYF. CDR3 DNA: TGCAGTGCTATAGATCGCGGGAGCCCCACAGATACGCAGTATTTT.

This clonotype was seen repeatedly, ten times or more. V is TRBV12-3 or TRBV12-4 and J is TRBJ1-5; D unresolved. The CDR3 totals 15 residues. Trimming shortened V by 3 bases and J by 9 bases, and 18 bases separated the two germline ends. The CDR3 is CASSLSQSTVWPQHF. The CDR3, as DNA: TGTGCCAGCAGTTTGTCCCAGTCGACGGTCTGGCCCCAGCATTTT.

This clonotype has a handful of counts. CDR3 nucleotide sequence: TGTGCCAGCAGTTTACAAGGGGACCAACAAGAGACCCAGTACTTC. Translation: CASSLQGDQQETQYF. The chain combines TRBV28 with TRBJ2-5; D is tentatively TRBD1 or TRBD2 (5 bases each). V was clipped by 2 bases and J by 2 bases, with 12 bases between them. The germline CDR1 and CDR2 sequences are MDHEN and SYDVKM. This CDR3 region has 15 residues.